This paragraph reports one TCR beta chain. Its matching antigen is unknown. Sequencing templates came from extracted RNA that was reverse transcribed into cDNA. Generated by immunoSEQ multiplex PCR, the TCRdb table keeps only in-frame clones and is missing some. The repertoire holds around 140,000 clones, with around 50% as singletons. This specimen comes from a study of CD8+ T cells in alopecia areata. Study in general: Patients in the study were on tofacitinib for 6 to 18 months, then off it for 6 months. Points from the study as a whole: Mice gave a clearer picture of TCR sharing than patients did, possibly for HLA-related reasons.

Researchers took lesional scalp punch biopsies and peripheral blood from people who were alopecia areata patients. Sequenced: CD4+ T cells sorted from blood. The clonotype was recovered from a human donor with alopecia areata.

CDR3 nucleotides: TGCGCCAGCAGCTTGACCCCTACTGCGGGAGTTTTCAATGAGCAGTTCTTC. It translates to CASSLTPTAGVFNEQFF. The chain employs TRBV5-1 and TRBJ2-1; TRBD2 matches 7 bases. The germline gives CDR1 SGHRS, CDR2 YFSETQ. V lost 1 base, J lost 6 bases, and 13 bases stayed unmatched. This CDR3 comprises 17 residues.